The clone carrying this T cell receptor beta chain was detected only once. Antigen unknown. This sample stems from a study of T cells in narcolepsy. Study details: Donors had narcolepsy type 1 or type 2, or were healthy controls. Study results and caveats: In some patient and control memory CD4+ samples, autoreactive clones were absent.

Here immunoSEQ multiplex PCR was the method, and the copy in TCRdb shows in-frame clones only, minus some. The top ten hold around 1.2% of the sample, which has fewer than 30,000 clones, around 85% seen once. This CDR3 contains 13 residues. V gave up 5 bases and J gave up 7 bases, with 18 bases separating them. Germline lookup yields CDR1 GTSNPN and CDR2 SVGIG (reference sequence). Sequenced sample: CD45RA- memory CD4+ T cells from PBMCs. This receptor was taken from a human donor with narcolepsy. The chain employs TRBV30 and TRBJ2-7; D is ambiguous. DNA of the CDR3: TGTGCCTGGGCCCACAATCCCCAGAGGGAGCAGTACTTC. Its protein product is CAWAHNPQREQYF.